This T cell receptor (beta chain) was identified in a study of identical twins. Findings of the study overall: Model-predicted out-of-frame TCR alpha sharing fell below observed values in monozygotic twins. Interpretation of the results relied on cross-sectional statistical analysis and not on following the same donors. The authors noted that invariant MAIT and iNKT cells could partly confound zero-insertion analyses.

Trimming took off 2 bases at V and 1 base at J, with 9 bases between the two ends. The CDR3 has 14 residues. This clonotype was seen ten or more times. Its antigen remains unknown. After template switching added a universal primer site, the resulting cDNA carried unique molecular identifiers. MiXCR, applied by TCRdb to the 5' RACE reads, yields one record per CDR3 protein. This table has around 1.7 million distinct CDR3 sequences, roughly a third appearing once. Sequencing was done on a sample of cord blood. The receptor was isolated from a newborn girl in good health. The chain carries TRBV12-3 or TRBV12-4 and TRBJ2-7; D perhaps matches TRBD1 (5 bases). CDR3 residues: CASSLWGTSYEQYF. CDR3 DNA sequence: TGTGCCAGCAGTTTATGGGGCACGTCCTACGAGCAGTACTTC.